This T cell receptor (beta chain) was found in a study of identical twins. Study results and limitations: Carriage of fewer insertions was seen in abundant cord blood beta clonotypes, whereas memory repertoires showed none.

Trimming shortened V by 2 bases and J by 14 bases, and 19 bases separated the two germline ends. This CDR3 is built from 15 residues. Germline CDR1 reads MNHEY; CDR2 reads SVGAGI. Template switching added a universal primer binding site, and final cDNA carried unique molecular identifiers. TCRdb re-called the 5' RACE reads through MiXCR, storing one row per CDR3 protein. This table holds approximately 700,000 distinct CDR3 sequences, about 18% found once. This clonotype has more than one count but fewer than ten. What it recognizes is unknown. This same sample was also taken into another study, of T cells expressing NK-cell markers. From that report: Of the CD8+ T cell pool in about 6 donors, roughly 1.0-8% was accounted for by dominant NKG2C+ clonotypes.

The origin of this receptor is a woman between 18 and 29 years old in good health. This chain connects TRBV6-5 to TRBJ1-6; the D gene is possibly TRBD1 (5 bases). The sample comprised PBMCs. The CDR3 region has the DNA TGTGCCAGCAGTTACACCCCCCGGGGGGGGAAAACCCTCCACTTT. It yields the protein CASSYTPRGGKTLHF.